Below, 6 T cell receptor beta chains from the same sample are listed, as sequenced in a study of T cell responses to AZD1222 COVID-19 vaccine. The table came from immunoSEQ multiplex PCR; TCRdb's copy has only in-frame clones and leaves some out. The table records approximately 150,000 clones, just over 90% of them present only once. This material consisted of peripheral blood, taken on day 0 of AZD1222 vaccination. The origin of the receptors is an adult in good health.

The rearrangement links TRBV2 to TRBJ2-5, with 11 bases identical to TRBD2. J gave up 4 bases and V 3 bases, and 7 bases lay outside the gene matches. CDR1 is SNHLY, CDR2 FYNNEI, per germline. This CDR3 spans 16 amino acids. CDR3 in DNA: TGTGCCAGCAGTGATGCTGTACTAGCGGGAGTAGAGACCCAGTACTTC. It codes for CASSDAVLAGVETQYF.

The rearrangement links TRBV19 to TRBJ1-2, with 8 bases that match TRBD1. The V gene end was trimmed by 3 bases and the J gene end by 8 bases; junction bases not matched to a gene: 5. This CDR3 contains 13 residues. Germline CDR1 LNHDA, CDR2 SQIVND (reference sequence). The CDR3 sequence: CASSIVGDRGYTF. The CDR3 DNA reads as TGTGCCAGTAGTATCGTCGGGGACAGGGGCTACACCTTC.

The CDR3, as DNA: TGTGCCAGCAGCCAACTCCCCCTCGGGGCAGGGGGTATTAGTGGCTACACCTTC. Translating it yields CASSQLPLGAGGISGYTF. The chain uses TRBV4-2 and TRBJ1-2; TRBD1 aligns across 7 bases. Unmatched junction bases numbered 19, after V lost 2 bases and J lost 7 bases. CDR3 length: 18 residues. Germline V gene data show CDR1 as LGHNA and CDR2 as YNFKEQ.

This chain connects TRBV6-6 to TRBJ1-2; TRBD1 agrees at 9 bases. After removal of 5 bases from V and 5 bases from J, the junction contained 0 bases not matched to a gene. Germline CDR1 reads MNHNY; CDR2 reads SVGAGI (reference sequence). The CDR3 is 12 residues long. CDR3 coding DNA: TGTGCCAGCAGTGGGACAGGGTATGGCTACACCTTC. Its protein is CASSGTGYGYTF.

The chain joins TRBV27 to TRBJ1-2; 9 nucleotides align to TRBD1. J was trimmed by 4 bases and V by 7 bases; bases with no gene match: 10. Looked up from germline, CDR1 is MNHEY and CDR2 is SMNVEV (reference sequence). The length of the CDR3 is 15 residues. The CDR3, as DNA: TGTGCCAGCACCTCCTGGGGACAGGGCTCCTATGGCTACACCTTC. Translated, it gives CASTSWGQGSYGYTF.

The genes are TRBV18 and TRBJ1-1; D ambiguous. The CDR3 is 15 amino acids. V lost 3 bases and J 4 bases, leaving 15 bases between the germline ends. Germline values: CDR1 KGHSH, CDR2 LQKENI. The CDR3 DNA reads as TGTGCCAGCTCACCCCCCAACGGAGCTAGCACTGAAGCTTTCTTT. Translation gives CASSPPNGASTEAFF.